Reported below is one T cell receptor beta chain. This specimen belongs to a study of blood T cell repertoires in COVID-19. Recruits, aged roughly 18 to 89 years, lived in around 24 US areas. The germline V gene has CDR1 MNHNS and CDR2 SASEGT. The junction had 10 bases not matched to a gene; V was cut back by 1 base and J by 6 bases. The CDR3 loop spans 17 amino acids. Only in-frame clones appear in the TCRdb table, and some are missing; sequencing was by immunoSEQ multiplex PCR. The sample lists 150,000 to 200,000 clones, more than 80% occurring once. V is TRBV6-1 and J is TRBJ1-4; 8 bases agree with TRBD1. This TCR came from a man aged 40-55 years who had recovered from COVID-19. Sequenced material: PBMCs or T cells enriched from blood (not recorded which). CDR3 DNA sequence: TGTGCCAGCAGTGAAGAGAGGACAGGGAGCTTTGATGAAAAACTGTTTTTT. It translates to CASSEERTGSFDEKLFF.